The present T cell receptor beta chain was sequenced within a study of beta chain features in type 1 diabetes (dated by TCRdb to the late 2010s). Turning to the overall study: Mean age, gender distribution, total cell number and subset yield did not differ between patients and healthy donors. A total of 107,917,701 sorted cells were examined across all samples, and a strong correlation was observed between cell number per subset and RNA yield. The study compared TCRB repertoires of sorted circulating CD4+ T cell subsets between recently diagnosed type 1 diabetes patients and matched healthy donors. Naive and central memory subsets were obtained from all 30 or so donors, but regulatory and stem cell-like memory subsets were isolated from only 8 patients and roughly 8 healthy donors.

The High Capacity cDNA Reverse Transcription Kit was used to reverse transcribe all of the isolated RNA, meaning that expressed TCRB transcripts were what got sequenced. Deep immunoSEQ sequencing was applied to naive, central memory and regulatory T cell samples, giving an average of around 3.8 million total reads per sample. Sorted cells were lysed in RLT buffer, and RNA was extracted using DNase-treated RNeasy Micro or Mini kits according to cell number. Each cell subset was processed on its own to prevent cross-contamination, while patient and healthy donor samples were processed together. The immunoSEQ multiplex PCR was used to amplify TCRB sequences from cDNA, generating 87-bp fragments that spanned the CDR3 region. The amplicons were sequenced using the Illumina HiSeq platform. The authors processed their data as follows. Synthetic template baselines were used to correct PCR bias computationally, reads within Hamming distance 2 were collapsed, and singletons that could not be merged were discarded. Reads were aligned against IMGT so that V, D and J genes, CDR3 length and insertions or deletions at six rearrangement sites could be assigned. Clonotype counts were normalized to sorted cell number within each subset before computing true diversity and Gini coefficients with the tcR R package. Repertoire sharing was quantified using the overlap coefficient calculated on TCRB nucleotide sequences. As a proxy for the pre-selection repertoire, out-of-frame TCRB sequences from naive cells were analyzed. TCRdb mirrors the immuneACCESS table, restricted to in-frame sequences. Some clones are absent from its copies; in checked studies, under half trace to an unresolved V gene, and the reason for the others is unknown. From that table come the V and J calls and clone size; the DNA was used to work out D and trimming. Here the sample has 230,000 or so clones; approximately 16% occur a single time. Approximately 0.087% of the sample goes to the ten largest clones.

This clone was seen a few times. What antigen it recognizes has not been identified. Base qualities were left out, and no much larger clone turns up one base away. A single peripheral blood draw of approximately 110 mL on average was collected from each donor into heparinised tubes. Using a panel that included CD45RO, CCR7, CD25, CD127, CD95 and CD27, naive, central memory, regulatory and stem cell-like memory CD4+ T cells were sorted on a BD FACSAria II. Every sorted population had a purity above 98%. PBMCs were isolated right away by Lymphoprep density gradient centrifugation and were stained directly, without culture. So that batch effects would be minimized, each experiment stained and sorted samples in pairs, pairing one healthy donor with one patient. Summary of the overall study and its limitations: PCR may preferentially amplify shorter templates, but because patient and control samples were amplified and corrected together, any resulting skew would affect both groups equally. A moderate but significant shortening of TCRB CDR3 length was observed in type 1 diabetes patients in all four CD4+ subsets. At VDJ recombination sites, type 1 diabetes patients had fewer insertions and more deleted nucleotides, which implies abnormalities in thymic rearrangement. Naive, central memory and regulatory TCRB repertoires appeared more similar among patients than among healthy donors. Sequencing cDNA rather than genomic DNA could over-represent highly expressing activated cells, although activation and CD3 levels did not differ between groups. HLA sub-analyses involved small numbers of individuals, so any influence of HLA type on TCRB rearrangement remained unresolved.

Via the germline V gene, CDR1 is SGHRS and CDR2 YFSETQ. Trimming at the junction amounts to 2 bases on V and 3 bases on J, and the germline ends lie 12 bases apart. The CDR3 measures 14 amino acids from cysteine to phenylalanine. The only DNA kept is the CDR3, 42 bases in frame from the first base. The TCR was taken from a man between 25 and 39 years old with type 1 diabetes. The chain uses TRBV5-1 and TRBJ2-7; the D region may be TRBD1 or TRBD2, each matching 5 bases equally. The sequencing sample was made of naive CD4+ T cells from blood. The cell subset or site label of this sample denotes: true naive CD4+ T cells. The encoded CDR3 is CASSFQGVNYEQYF. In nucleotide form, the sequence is TGCGCCAGCAGCTTCCAGGGAGTTAACTACGAGCAGTACTTC. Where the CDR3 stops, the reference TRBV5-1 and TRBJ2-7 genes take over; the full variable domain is KAGVTQTPRYLIKTRGQQVTLSCSPISGHRSVSWYQQTPGQGLQFLFEYFSETQRNKGNFPGRFSGRQFSNSRSEMNVSTLELGDSALYLCASSFQGVNYEQYFGPGTRLTVT.